This TCR beta chain emerged from a study of siplizumab effects on memory and regulatory T cells. TCRdb keeps only in-frame clones here, not all; method: immunoSEQ multiplex PCR. Altogether some 100,000 clones are present, 94% being singletons, with the ten largest covering roughly 0.61%. A word on this clone: What it binds is not known.

Broader study findings: Mean Treg-derived proportions of mappable alloreactive CD4+ clones were around 75% for siplizumab and roughly 30% for controls. No functional test confirmed suppression by proliferating siplizumab-culture Tregs. Fewer alloreactive sequences mapped to unstimulated CD4+ memory cells under siplizumab. Tracing alloreactive clones into unstimulated subsets worked for only a minor fraction of them.

This CDR3 comprises 15 residues. Trimming removed 8 bases from V and 0 bases from J, with 15 bases in between. Germline CDR1 reads MNHNS; CDR2 reads SASEGT. Sequenced sample: Tregs sorted from blood. The origin of this receptor is a human donor in good health. This chain connects TRBV6-1 to TRBJ2-3; maybe TRBD2 (6 bases). As DNA, the CDR3 is TGTGCCAGCTTGACGGTAGCGGAAAGCACAGATACGCAGTATTTT. It codes for CASLTVAESTDTQYF.